A selection of T cell receptor beta chains follows, all from one sample in a study of T-cell reconstitution after alpha-beta-depleted transplantation in children. TCRdb re-called the PCR reads with MiXCR, one entry per CDR3 protein. The repertoire holds 280,000 or so distinct CDR3 sequences, with roughly 12% as singletons. Sequenced here: peripheral blood, sampled 180 days after TCRalphabeta/CD19-depleted stem cell transplant. These receptors all stem from a male patient between 2 and 10 years old who had a stem cell transplant for chronic granulomatous disease, so the T cells may come from the graft donor. The CDR3 runs from the conserved cysteine through the conserved F or W. The order of the fields is D gene, CDR3 length, J gene, clone size, V gene, CDR3 protein, CDR3 DNA. The D gene is left open where the match is weak. Where a row states a size, it is once, few, many or the class of an expanded clone; other rows omit it.

NA,15,TRBJ2-5,many,TRBV20-1,CSARVFQGIGETQYF,TGCAGTGCTAGAGTTTTTCAGGGGATAGGGGAGACCCAGTACTTC
TRBD2,19,TRBJ2-2,few,TRBV19,CASKARRGLAGGPTGELFF,TGTGCCAGTAAGGCACGTAGGGGGCTAGCGGGAGGGCCCACCGGGGAGCTGTTTTTT
TRBD2,16,TRBJ2-5,many,TRBV5-1,CASSWGTSGVAETQYF,TGCGCCAGCAGCTGGGGGACTAGCGGGGTTGCGGAGACCCAGTACTTC
NA,15,TRBJ2-7,few,TRBV5-1,CASSLGHLPSYEQYF,TGCGCCAGCAGCTTGGGACATCTCCCCTCCTACGAGCAGTACTTC
TRBD1,15,TRBJ2-3,many,TRBV9,CASSVRTGPTDTQYF,TGTGCCAGCAGCGTGCGGACAGGGCCCACAGATACGCAGTATTTT
NA,12,TRBJ1-2,many,TRBV5-1,CASSLDNYGYTF,TGCGCCAGCAGCTTGGACAACTATGGCTACACCTTC
TRBD2,14,TRBJ2-3,many,TRBV28,CASSPGGGTDTQYF,TGTGCCAGCAGTCCCGGGGGGGGCACAGATACGCAGTATTTT
TRBD2,15,TRBJ2-3,many,TRBV12-3/TRBV12-4,CASSPAGGPSDTQYF,TGTGCCAGCAGCCCAGCGGGGGGGCCATCAGATACGCAGTATTTT
NA,18,TRBJ2-6,many,TRBV9,CASSPDQGSYSGANVLTF,TGTGCCAGCAGCCCGGATCAGGGGTCCTACTCTGGGGCCAACGTCCTGACTTTC
TRBD2,16,TRBJ2-3,many,TRBV4-3,CASSQGASGFTDTQYF,TGCGCCAGCAGCCAAGGGGCTAGCGGGTTCACAGATACGCAGTATTTT
TRBD1,15,TRBJ1-5,few,TRBV19,CASSLARGLGQPQHF,TGTGCCAGTAGTTTGGCCAGGGGGTTGGGTCAGCCCCAGCATTTT
NA,16,TRBJ1-4,many,TRBV20-1,CSAIPGTTVGYEKLFF,TGCAGTGCTATCCCCGGAACGACCGTGGGGTATGAAAAACTGTTTTTT
NA,16,TRBJ1-4,many,TRBV4-3,CASSQADSPIGEKLFF,TGCGCCAGCAGCCAGGCGGACAGCCCAATTGGGGAAAAACTGTTTTTT
TRBD1,15,TRBJ2-5,many,TRBV12-3/TRBV12-4,CASNPGQGFVETQYF,TGTGCCAGCAATCCGGGACAGGGCTTTGTAGAGACCCAGTACTTC
NA,15,TRBJ2-1,many,TRBV27,CASSFAGQSHNEQFF,TGTGCCAGCAGTTTTGCAGGACAGAGTCACAATGAGCAGTTCTTC
NA,12,TRBJ2-1,many,TRBV10-3,CAIGTYNNEQFF,TGTGCCATCGGGACTTATAACAATGAGCAGTTCTTC
TRBD1,14,TRBJ2-1,many,TRBV20-1,CSAIPGQGRGEQFF,TGCAGTGCTATTCCGGGACAGGGAAGGGGTGAGCAGTTCTTC
NA,12,TRBJ2-7,few,TRBV29-1,CSVVGQTYEQYF,TGCAGCGTTGTAGGTCAAACCTACGAGCAGTACTTC
TRBD2,18,TRBJ2-1,many,TRBV28,CASSLRERVFKGYNEQFF,TGTGCCAGCAGTTTGCGGGAGAGGGTATTTAAGGGCTACAATGAGCAGTTCTTC
NA,15,TRBJ1-5,few,TRBV7-2,CASSLSRDHNQPQHF,TGTGCCAGCAGCTTATCCAGGGACCACAATCAGCCCCAGCATTTT
NA,11,TRBJ2-7,many,TRBV5-1,CASSNNNEQYF,TGCGCCAGCAGCAATAATAACGAGCAGTACTTC
TRBD2,12,TRBJ2-5,NA,TRBV18,CASSPSGGPPHF,TGTGCCAGCTCCCCGAGCGGGGGCCCACCGCACTTC
NA,15,TRBJ2-5,many,TRBV6-1,CASSENFGFSETQYF,TGTGCCAGCAGTGAAAACTTTGGGTTTTCGGAGACCCAGTACTTC
TRBD2,15,TRBJ2-3,many,TRBV12-3/TRBV12-4,CASSFGRGLADTQYF,TGTGCCAGCAGTTTCGGGCGGGGGTTGGCAGATACGCAGTATTTT
TRBD1,14,TRBJ1-1,many,TRBV12-3/TRBV12-4,CASRTGTGNTEAFF,TGTGCCAGCAGGACCGGGACAGGGAACACTGAAGCTTTCTTT
NA,14,TRBJ2-3,NA,TRBV9,CASSETPPPDTQYF,TGTGCCAGCAGCGAGACCCCCCCCCCAGATACGCAGTATTTT
NA,16,TRBJ2-1,NA,TRBV19,CASRPFGGEKYNEQFF,TGTGCCAGTAGGCCCTTTGGCGGGGAAAAATACAATGAGCAGTTCTTC
TRBD2,17,TRBJ2-3,many,TRBV27,CASSLLGVAGLTDTQYF,TGTGCCAGCAGTTTACTCGGAGTAGCGGGGCTCACAGATACGCAGTATTTT
NA,15,TRBJ2-2,many,TRBV6-5,CASSFRATSTGELFF,TGTGCCAGCAGTTTCCGGGCCACTAGTACCGGGGAGCTGTTTTTT